This entry is about one TCR beta chain. Its specificity is unknown. This entry belongs to a study of shared clonotypes between healthy human individuals. Study-level points and caveats: Only a few donors were included, so the genetic and exposure-history diversity represented was limited.

Profiled with immunoSEQ multiplex PCR; TCRdb holds only in-frame clones, not every one. The sample yields about 520,000 clones, over 70% seen once. The germline V gene encodes CDR1 SQVTM and CDR2 ANQGSEA. Trimming took off 4 bases at V and 7 bases at J, with 11 bases between the two ends. The CDR3 is 11 amino acids. The sequencing input was PBMCs. The V call is TRBV29-1, the J call TRBJ2-7, with D tentatively TRBD1 (6 bases). The clonotype was recovered from a woman between 40 and 55 years old in good health. Some clones in this sample may be carry-over from other donors' samples. CDR3 nucleotide sequence: TGCAGCGTTGGCAGGGGCCGGGAGCAGTACTTC. Translating gives CSVGRGREQYF.